These 5 T cell receptor beta chains were sequenced from one sample in a study of blood T cell repertoires in COVID-19. The method was immunoSEQ multiplex PCR; TCRdb's version includes in-frame clones alone and lacks a portion of them. The data show some 130,000 clones, around nine tenths seen once. Specimen: PBMCs or T cells enriched from blood (not recorded which). Every receptor here comes from a woman between 50 and 59 years old who had recovered from COVID-19.

This chain connects TRBV29-1 to TRBJ1-1; TRBD1 matches at 9 bases. The CDR3 totals 15 residues. The germline V gene encodes CDR1 SQVTM and CDR2 ANQGSEA. Trimming cost V 1 base and J 11 bases; bases outside gene matches: 14. CDR3 nucleotides: TGCAGCGTTGAAGCTACGGGACAGGGAGGGTCTTCTGCTTTCTTT. It codes for CSVEATGQGGSSAFF.

V is TRBV7-9 and J is TRBJ1-1; TRBD1 agrees at 7 bases. Losses at the gene ends were 5 bases for V and 2 bases for J; bases not matched to a gene: 5. CDR3 size: 14 residues. Germline V CDR1 and CDR2: SEHNR, FQNEAQ (reference sequence). The CDR3 loop reads CASSPGTVNTEAFF. CDR3 bases: TGTGCCAGCAGCCCCGGGACAGTTAACACTGAAGCTTTCTTT.

This clone occurred once. The chain has TRBV7-9 and TRBJ1-2, with D perhaps TRBD1 (6 bases). Looked up from germline, CDR1 is SEHNR and CDR2 is FQNEAQ (reference sequence). V lost 4 bases and J lost 6, with 15 bases in between. The CDR3 has 14 residues. CDR3 protein: CASSSGVPYHGYTF. As DNA, the CDR3 is TGTGCCAGCAGCTCAGGGGTCCCTTACCATGGCTACACCTTC.

The chain employs TRBV5-4 and TRBJ1-4; D unclear. The ends were cut back, 2 bases at V and 7 bases at J, with 15 bases in the middle. The germline V gene encodes CDR1 SGHNT and CDR2 YYREEE (reference sequence). This CDR3 contains 15 residues. The CDR3 spells CASSFERAAGEKLFF. CDR3 nucleotides: TGTGCCAGCAGCTTCGAAAGGGCGGCGGGTGAAAAACTGTTTTTT.

This chain connects TRBV9 to TRBJ2-7; 15 bases agree with TRBD2. The CDR3 is 14 amino acids. Per the germline V gene, CDR1 is SGDLS and CDR2 is YYNGEE. Trimming took 4 bases from V and 7 from J; bases not matched to a gene: 3. This CDR3 reads CASSWTSGGEEQYF. Written as DNA, the CDR3 is TGTGCCAGCAGCTGGACTAGCGGGGGGGAAGAGCAGTACTTC.